This TCR beta chain emerged from a study of CD8+ T cells in alopecia areata. Study results and limitations: Uncertainty about whether baseline CD8+ expansion is linked to response remains, with one nonresponder.

Described treatment: oral pan-JAK inhibitor, 5-10 mg twice daily. A note on this clone: What it recognizes is unknown. Distinct nucleotide sequences in the sample also encode this CDR3.

RNA was extracted and reverse transcribed into cDNA as the sequencing template. Some clones are missing from TCRdb's copy, which holds only in-frame ones; the method was immunoSEQ multiplex PCR. The repertoire holds 100,000 to 150,000 clones, with around 60% as singletons. Germline lookup yields CDR1 GTSNPN and CDR2 SVGIG (reference sequence). The CDR3 is made up of 15 amino acids. The V gene end was trimmed by 3 bases and the J gene end by 4 bases; junction bases not matched to a gene: 3. The sample was CD4+ T cells sorted from blood, taken at week 4, from a patient treated with tofacitinib. The sequence was collected from a human donor with alopecia areata. The V call is TRBV30, the J call TRBJ2-3, with 14 nucleotides matching TRBD2. The DNA of the CDR3 is TGTGCCTGGAGCGAGGGACTAGCGGGAGCAGATACGCAGTATTTT. Its translation is CAWSEGLAGADTQYF.